The 2 T cell receptor beta chains given below trace back to one sample, sequenced in a study of T-cell memory formation after mild COVID-19. TCRdb reanalysed the 5' RACE reads using MiXCR and keeps one entry per CDR3 protein. The data contain 530,000 or so distinct CDR3 sequences, about 18% of them seen just once; the ten biggest clones take up about 8.1%. Material for sequencing was PBMCs or a T cell subset sorted from them (not recorded which). Receptors originate from an adult woman who had mild COVID-19 (a few samples of this study predate the infection). Cell type and time point are not known.

This clonotype was seen at least ten times. The chain couples TRBV20-1 to TRBJ2-2, with 10 bases matching TRBD2. V shed 1 base and J 5 bases; nucleotides not matched to a gene: 4. The CDR3 is made up of 15 amino acids. Per germline, CDR1 DFQATT and CDR2 SNEGSKA (reference sequence). DNA of the CDR3: TGCAGTGCTAGAGCTAGCGGGGGAGGGACCGGGGAGCTGTTTTTT. It codes for CSARASGGGTGELFF.

Here the CDR3 DNA reads TGTGCCAGCGGATCGGACAGGGGATCGCCCCAGCATTTT. Its protein is CASGSDRGSPQHF. This chain uses TRBV7-2 with TRBJ1-5, with TRBD1 matching 9 bases. Per germline, CDR1 SGHTA and CDR2 FQGNSA. The J segment lost 9 bases and the V segment lost 8 bases, leaving 8 bases of the junction unmatched. The CDR3 length is 13 residues.